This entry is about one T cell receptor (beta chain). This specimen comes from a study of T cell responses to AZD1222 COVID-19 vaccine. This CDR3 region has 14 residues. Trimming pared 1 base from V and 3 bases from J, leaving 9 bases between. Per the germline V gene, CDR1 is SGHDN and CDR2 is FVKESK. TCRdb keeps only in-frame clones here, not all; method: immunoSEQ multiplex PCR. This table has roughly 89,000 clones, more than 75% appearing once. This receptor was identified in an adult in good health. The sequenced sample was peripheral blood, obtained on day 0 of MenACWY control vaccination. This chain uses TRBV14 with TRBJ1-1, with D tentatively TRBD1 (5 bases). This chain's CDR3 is CASSQVGRYTEAFF. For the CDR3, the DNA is TGTGCCAGCAGCCAAGTGGGACGGTACACTGAAGCTTTCTTT.